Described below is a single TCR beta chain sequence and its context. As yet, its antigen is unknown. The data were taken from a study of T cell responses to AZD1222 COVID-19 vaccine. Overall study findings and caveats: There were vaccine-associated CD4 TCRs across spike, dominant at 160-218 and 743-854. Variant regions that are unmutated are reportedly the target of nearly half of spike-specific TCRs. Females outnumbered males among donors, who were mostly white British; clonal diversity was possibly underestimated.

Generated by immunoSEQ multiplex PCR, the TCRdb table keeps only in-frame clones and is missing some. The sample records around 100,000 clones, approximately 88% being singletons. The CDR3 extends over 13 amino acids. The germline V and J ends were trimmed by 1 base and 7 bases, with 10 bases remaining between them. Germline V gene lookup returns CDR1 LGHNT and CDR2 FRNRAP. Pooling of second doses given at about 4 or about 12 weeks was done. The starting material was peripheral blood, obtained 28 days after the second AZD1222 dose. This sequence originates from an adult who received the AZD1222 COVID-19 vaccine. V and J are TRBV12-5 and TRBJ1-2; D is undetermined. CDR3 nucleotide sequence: TGTGCTAGTGGTTTGGCGACCGAGTCTGGCTACACCTTC. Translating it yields CASGLATESGYTF.